This TCR beta chain was captured in a study of OX40 agonist ivuxolimab in advanced cancers. In the study overall: The study gave patients intravenous ivuxolimab at 0.01 to 10 mg/kg every 2 weeks. The dose-escalation group included hepatocellular carcinoma, melanoma, renal cell carcinoma and head and neck cancer. Study-wide points: Partial responders at 0.1-3.0 mg/kg showed near-lowest clonal expansion.

Using immunoSEQ multiplex PCR, the repertoire was profiled, and TCRdb retains in-frame clones only, with some absent. The table lists more than 45,000 clones, roughly 87% of them singletons. The CDR3 spans 13 residues. CDR1 is LNHDA and CDR2 is SQIVND in the germline V gene (reference sequence). Trimming at V came to 5 bases and at J to 5 bases, leaving 3 bases not matched to a gene. For this clone: Its antigen remains unknown.

The V call is TRBV19, the J call TRBJ2-1, with 7 bases that match TRBD1. This TCR came from an adult with an advanced solid tumor such as melanoma, head and neck, liver or kidney cancer. The sample here was CD4+ or CD8+ T cells sorted from blood, taken in a trial of the OX40 agonist ivuxolimab. CDR3 protein: CASSATGNNEQFF. The CDR3 nucleotides are TGTGCCAGTAGTGCGACAGGGAACAATGAGCAGTTCTTC.